This T cell receptor (beta chain) was recovered during a study of cytomegalovirus exposure and HLA in healthy donors. The PCR made use of 60 Vbeta and 13 Jbeta primers. The data were produced by immunoSEQ multiplex PCR, yet TCRdb's version contains in-frame clones alone and is incomplete. The sample shows 130,000 or so clones, 70% to 85% of them seen only once. The V segment lost 2 bases and the J segment 1 base; nucleotides outside the gene matches: 2. Germline loops: CDR1 SEHNR, CDR2 FQNEAQ (reference sequence). The CDR3 is 16 residues long. Material for sequencing was PBMCs. This sequence originates from a man aged 18 to 29 in good health and CMV-seronegative. This chain links TRBV7-9 with TRBJ2-1; TRBD2 matches at 10 bases. CDR3 sequence reads: CASSLTLAGSYNEQFF. CDR3 in DNA: TGTGCCAGCAGCTTAACACTAGCGGGATCCTACAATGAGCAGTTCTTC.